This T cell receptor (beta chain) was identified in a study of patients and donors after allogeneic stem cell transplantation. Germline-derived CDR1 and CDR2 are SGHVS and FQNEAQ. The CDR3 spans 18 residues. Trimming at V came to 1 base and at J to 5 bases, leaving 8 bases not matched to a gene. MiXCR was run by TCRdb on the RT-PCR reads, yielding one entry per CDR3 protein. The sample records about 160,000 distinct CDR3 sequences, about 32% being singletons. This rearrangement joins TRBV7-8 to TRBJ2-3; TRBD2 agrees at 14 bases. The sequencing input was blood, either unsorted or a sorted T cell fraction (not recorded which). The receptor comes from a human donor who was either an allogeneic HSCT recipient or a stem cell or donor lymphocyte infusion donor (not recorded which). It is not recorded whose cells these are; they may come from a transplant donor. The CDR3: CASSLGGTSGSAGDTQYF. DNA of the CDR3: TGTGCCAGCAGCTTAGGCGGGACTAGCGGGAGCGCCGGAGATACGCAGTATTTT.